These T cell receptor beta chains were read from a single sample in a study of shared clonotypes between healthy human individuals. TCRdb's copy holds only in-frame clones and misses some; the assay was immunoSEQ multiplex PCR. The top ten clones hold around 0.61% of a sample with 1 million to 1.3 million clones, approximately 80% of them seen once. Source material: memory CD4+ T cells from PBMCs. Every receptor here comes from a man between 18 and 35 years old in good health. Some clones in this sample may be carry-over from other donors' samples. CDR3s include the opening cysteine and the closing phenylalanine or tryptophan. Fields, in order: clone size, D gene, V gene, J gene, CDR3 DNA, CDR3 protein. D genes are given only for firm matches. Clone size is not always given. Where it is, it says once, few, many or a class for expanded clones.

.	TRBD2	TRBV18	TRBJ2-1	TGTGCCAGCTCACAAGGACTAGCGGGTAGCTCCTACAATGAGCAGTTCTTC	CASSQGLAGSSYNEQFF
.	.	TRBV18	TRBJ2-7	TGTGCCAGCTCACCAGGTCCGGGGGAATCCTACGAGCAGTACTTC	CASSPGPGESYEQYF
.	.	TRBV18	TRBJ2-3	TGTGCCAGCTCACCACCGTTAACAGATACGCAGTATTTT	CASSPPLTDTQYF
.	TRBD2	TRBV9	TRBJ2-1	TGTGCCAGCAGCGCCCATACTAGCGTTACCTACAATGAGCAGTTCTTC	CASSAHTSVTYNEQFF
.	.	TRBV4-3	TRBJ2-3	TGCGCCAGCAGCCAAGATAGTTCGGCGAAGCAGTATTTT	CASSQDSSAKQYF
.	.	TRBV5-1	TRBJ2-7	TGCGCCAGCAGCTCCGGGTGGGGCGCCGCCGAGCAGTACTTC	CASSSGWGAAEQYF
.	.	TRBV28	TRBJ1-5	TGTGCCACCCAAATTGGAGGGAAGAGCAATCAGCCCCAGCATTTT	CATQIGGKSNQPQHF
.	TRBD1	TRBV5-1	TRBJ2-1	TGCGCCAGCGCCAGACAGGGTTTTGATGAGCAGTTCTTC	CASARQGFDEQFF
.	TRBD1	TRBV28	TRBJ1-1	TGCGCCTGTATCGGCGGACAGGCGAACACTGAAGCTTTCTTT	CACIGGQANTEAFF
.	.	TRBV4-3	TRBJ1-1	TGCGCCAGCGCAAAGTGGGTGGGCACTGAAGCTTTCTTT	CASAKWVGTEAFF
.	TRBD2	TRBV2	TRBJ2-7	TGTGCCAGCAGTGCGGGACTAGGCACCTACGAGCAGTACTTC	CASSAGLGTYEQYF
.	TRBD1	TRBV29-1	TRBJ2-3	TGCAGCGTGGCGAACGCGGGACAGGATACAGATACGCAGTATTTT	CSVANAGQDTDTQYF
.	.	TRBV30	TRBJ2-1	TGTGCCTGGAGTGTAGTAGGGGCGAGCTCCTACAATGAGCAGTTCTTC	CAWSVVGASSYNEQFF
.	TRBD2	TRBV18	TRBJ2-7	TGTGCCAGCTCACTTAAGGGAGGGGAGCAGTACTTC	CASSLKGGEQYF
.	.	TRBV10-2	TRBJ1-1	TGCGCCAGCAAGAGGGGAGAGAACACTGAAGCTTTCTTT	CASKRGENTEAFF
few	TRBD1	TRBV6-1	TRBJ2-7	TGTGCCAGCAGGGAGGGACAGGGCTACTACGAGCAGTACTTC	CASREGQGYYEQYF
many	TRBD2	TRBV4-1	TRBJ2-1	TGCGCCAGCAGCCAAGGATTGGCGGGAGGGCCGTACAATGAGCAGTTCTTC	CASSQGLAGGPYNEQFF
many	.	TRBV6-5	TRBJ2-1	TGTGCCAGCTCTAGGGCTCGGGGAGTCTATGAGCAGTTCTTC	CASSRARGVYEQFF
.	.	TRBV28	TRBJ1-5	TGTGCCAGCAGTTCATACGGACAGTATAGCAATCAGCCCCAGCATTTT	CASSSYGQYSNQPQHF
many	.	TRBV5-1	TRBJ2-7	TGCGCCAGCAGCTTGGCGGGTGACGAGCAGTACTTC	CASSLAGDEQYF
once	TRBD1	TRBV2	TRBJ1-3	TGTGCCAGCCACATAGGACAGGGGAAAAGAACTGGAAACACCATATATTTT	CASHIGQGKRTGNTIYF
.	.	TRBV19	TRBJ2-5	TGTGCCAGTAGTCCGAGACACCGAGCGACCCAGTACTTC	CASSPRHRATQYF
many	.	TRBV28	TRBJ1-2	.	CASSSSTGADGYTF
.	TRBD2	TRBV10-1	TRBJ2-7	TGCGCCAGCAGTGAAAGCCTAGCGGGAGTTCAGTACTTC	CASSESLAGVQYF
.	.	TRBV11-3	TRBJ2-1	TGTGCCAGCAGCTTAGCGAGGAGTGAGCAGTTCTTC	CASSLARSEQFF
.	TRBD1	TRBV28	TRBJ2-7	TGTGCCAGCAGTTTATATGGGACAGGGGGCTACGAGCAGTACTTC	CASSLYGTGGYEQYF
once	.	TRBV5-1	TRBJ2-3	TGCGCCAGCAGCGGGCAGGGACCTGCTACAGATACGCAGTATTTT	CASSGQGPATDTQYF
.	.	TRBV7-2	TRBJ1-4	TGTGCCAGCAGCCAAGGGGTTTCGGACAATGAAAAACTGTTTTTT	CASSQGVSDNEKLFF
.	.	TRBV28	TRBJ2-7	TGTGCCAGCACCTTTCGGGGACTCCTCCCTACAGAGCAGTACTTC	CASTFRGLLPTEQYF
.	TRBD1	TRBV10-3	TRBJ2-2	TGTGCCATCAGTGGCGGACAGGGGGGATTCGTCGGGGAGCTGTTTTTT	CAISGGQGGFVGELFF
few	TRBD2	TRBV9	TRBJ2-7	TGTGCCAGCAGCGCGGGACTAGCTTACTACGAGCAGTACTTC	CASSAGLAYYEQYF
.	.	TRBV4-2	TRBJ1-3	TGTGCCAGCAGCCAAGATAGGACAGAAGGAAACACCATATATTTT	CASSQDRTEGNTIYF
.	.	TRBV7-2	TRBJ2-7	TGTGCCAGCAGCTTAGACCTCACCTTCCACGAGCAGTACTTC	CASSLDLTFHEQYF
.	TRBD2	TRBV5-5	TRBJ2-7	TGTGCCAGCAGCTTAACGCTCGCGGGAGCCGGGTCCTACGAGCAGTACTTC	CASSLTLAGAGSYEQYF
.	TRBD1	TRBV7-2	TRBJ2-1	TGTGCCAGCAGCTTAGTAGCGAGACAGGGCAATGAGCAGTTCTTC	CASSLVARQGNEQFF
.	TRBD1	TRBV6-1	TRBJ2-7	TGTGCCAGCAGCCGACAGGGAGTTAACTACGAGCAGTACTTC	CASSRQGVNYEQYF
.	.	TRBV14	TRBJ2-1	TGTGCCAGCAGCCACTTAGGGACCTACAATGAGCAGTTCTTC	CASSHLGTYNEQFF
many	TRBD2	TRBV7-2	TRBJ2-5	TGTGCCAGCAGCTCTGGGACTAGCAGGCAAGAGACCCAGTACTTC	CASSSGTSRQETQYF
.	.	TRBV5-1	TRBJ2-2	TGCGCCAGCAGCTTCAGGATCACCGGGGAGCTGTTTTTT	CASSFRITGELFF
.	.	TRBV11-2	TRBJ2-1	TGTGCCAGCAGCCGCGCAGGTGGCGGGCCCTCCTACAATGAGCAGTTCTTC	CASSRAGGGPSYNEQFF
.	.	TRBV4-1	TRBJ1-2	TGCGCCAGCACCGCAAGGGGATGGGGTTCTGGGGACTATGGCTACACCTTC	CASTARGWGSGDYGYTF
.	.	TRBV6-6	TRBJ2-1	TGTGCCAGCAGTAGAGACGCCCTAGGTGAAAACAATGAGCAGTTCTTC	CASSRDALGENNEQFF
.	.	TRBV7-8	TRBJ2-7	TGTGCCAGCAGCTTAGTTGGCCAGGACTACGAGCAGTACTTC	CASSLVGQDYEQYF